This T cell receptor (beta chain) stems from a study of post-analysis software for immune sequencing data. About the study: The cohort encompassed relapsing-remitting, secondary progressive and progressive-relapsing multiple sclerosis disease courses. Broader study findings: When compared against controls, multiple sclerosis patients showed significantly lower normalized Chao1 diversity. Elevated frequency relative to controls characterized 4 or 5 TRBV segments in patients, TRBV5-6, TRBV5-1 and TRBV20-1 among them. Samples from one preparation batch, clustered by F measure, grouped strongly together.

The CDR3 is 13 amino acids. Trimming took off 5 bases at V and 1 base at J, with 8 bases between the two ends. Germline V lookup: CDR1 MGHDK, CDR2 SYGVNS. In this sample, this clonotype turned up many times. No antigen is known for it. Included in the TCR beta cDNA libraries were unique molecular identifiers. Between about 0.85 and 10 million T cells gave rise to 500,000 to 600,000 cDNA molecules. TCRdb re-analysed the PCR reads in MiXCR, keeping a single row per CDR3 protein. The table has about 200,000 distinct CDR3 sequences, approximately 28% seen once. Material: blood. This clonotype was sampled from a girl aged 2-17 years with multiple sclerosis. The genes are TRBV25-1 and TRBJ2-5; D remains ambiguous. CDR3 amino acids: CASSRSGQETQYF. CDR3 coding DNA: TGTGCCAGCAGTCGGTCAGGCCAAGAGACCCAGTACTTC. Drawing the rest from reference TRBV25-1 and TRBJ2-5, the complete variable domain is EADIYQTPRYLVIGTGKKITLECSQTMGHDKMYWYQQDPGMELHLIHYSYGVNSTEKGDLSSESTVSRIRTEHFPLTLESARPSHTSQYLCASSRSGQETQYFGPGTRLLVL.